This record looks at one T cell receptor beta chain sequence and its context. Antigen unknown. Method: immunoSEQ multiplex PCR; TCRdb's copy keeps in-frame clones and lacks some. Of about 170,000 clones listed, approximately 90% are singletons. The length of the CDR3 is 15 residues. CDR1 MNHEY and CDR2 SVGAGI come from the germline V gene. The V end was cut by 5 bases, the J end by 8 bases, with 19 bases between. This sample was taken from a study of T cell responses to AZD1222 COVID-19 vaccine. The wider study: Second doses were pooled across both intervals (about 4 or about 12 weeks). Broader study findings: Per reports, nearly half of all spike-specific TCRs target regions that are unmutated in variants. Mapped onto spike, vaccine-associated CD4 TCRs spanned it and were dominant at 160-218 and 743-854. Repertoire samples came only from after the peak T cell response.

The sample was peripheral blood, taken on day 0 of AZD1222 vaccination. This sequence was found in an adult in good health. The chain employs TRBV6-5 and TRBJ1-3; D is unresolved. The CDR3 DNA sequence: TGTGCCAGCAGTAGAGATCACGGTGGTGTAGACACCATATATTTT. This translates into CASSRDHGGVDTIYF.